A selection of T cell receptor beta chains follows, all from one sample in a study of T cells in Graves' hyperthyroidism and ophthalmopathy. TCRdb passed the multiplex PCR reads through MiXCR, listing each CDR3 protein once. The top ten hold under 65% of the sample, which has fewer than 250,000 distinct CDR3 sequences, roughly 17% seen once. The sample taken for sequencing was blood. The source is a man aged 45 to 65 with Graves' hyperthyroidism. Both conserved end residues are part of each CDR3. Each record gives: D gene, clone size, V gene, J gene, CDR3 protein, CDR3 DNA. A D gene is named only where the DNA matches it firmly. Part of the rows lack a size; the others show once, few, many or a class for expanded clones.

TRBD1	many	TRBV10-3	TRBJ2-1	CAISDGQGGANEQFF	TGTGCCATCAGTGATGGACAGGGAGGTGCCAATGAGCAGTTCTTC
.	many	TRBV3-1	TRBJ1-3	CASSLTDSGNTIYF	TGTGCCAGCAGCCTGACAGACTCTGGAAACACCATATATTTT
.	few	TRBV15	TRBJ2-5	CATSRDLGETQYF	TGTGCCACCAGCAGAGATTTAGGAGAGACCCAGTACTTC
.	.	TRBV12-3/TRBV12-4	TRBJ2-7	CASSLGLGAHEQYF	TGTGCCAGCAGTTTGGGGTTAGGAGCCCACGAGCAGTACTTC
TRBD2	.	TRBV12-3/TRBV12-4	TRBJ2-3	CASSLARGSGDTQYF	TGTGCCAGCAGTTTAGCGCGCGGGAGTGGAGATACGCAGTATTTT
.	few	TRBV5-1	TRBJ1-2	CASSTGDGANYGYTF	TGCGCCAGCAGCACGGGGGACGGAGCTAACTATGGCTACACCTTC
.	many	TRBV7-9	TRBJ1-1	CASSPLGLNTEAFF	TGTGCCAGCAGCCCCTTGGGGTTGAACACTGAAGCTTTCTTT
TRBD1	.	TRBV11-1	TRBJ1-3	CASSRTGGNTIYF	TGTGCCAGCAGCCGGACAGGGGGAAACACCATATATTTT
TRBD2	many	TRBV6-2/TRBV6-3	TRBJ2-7	CASGDGGRSYEQYF	TGTGCCAGCGGGGATGGCGGGAGATCCTACGAGCAGTACTTC
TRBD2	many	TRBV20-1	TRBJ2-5	CSARDPQTSGTVETQYF	TGCAGTGCTAGAGATCCACAGACTAGCGGGACGGTTGAGACCCAGTACTTC
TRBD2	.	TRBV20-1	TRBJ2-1	CSARDPSGPLGLDGQFF	TGCAGTGCTAGAGACCCTAGCGGCCCCCTCGGTTTGGATGGGCAGTTCTTC
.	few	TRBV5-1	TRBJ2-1	CASSLAYFLNEQFF	TGCGCCAGCAGCTTGGCCTACTTTCTCAATGAGCAGTTCTTC
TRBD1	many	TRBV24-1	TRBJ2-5	CATSDQTPDRAFEGTQYF	TGTGCCACCAGTGATCAGACACCGGACAGGGCTTTTGAGGGGACCCAGTACTTC
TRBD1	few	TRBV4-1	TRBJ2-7	CASSHRLTGTGSPYEQYF	TGCGCCAGCAGCCATCGCCTGACCGGGACAGGGTCTCCCTACGAGCAGTACTTC
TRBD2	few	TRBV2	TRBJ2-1	CASSGLISGRGASVF	TGTGCCAGCAGTGGCCTCATTAGCGGGAGGGGCGCCTCGGTCTTC
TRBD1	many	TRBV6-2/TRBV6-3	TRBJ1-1	CASSWDSYTEAFF	TGTGCCAGCAGTTGGGACAGTTACACTGAAGCTTTCTTT
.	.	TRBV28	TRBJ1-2	CASNQFRGTGGYTF	TGTGCCAGCAATCAATTCCGAGGCACGGGAGGCTACACCTTC
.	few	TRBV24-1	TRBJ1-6	CATVGRLESPLHF	TGTGCCACCGTTGGGCGCTTAGAGTCACCCCTCCACTTT
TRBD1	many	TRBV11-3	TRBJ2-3	CASSLGTGGLSTDTQYF	TGTGCCAGCAGCTTAGGGACAGGGGGATTATCCACAGATACGCAGTATTTT
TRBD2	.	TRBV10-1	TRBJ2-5	CASSEGSGGRLETQYF	TGCGCCAGCAGTGAGGGGAGCGGCGGGAGGCTGGAGACCCAGTACTTC
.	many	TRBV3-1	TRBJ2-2	CASSQDLGQTGELFF	TGTGCCAGCAGCCAAGACTTGGGGCAGACCGGGGAGCTGTTTTTT
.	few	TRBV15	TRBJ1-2	CATSSDRGIDGYTF	TGTGCCACCAGCAGCGATAGGGGAATCGATGGCTACACCTTC
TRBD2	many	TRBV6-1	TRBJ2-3	CASSFLAGARDTQYF	TGTGCCAGCAGTTTTCTAGCGGGAGCGAGAGATACGCAGTATTTT
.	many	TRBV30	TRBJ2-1	CAWRYLGAGYGNEQFF	TGTGCCTGGAGGTATCTGGGGGCGGGCTATGGGAATGAGCAGTTCTTC
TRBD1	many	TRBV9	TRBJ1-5	CASSAGTDRPQHF	TGTGCCAGCAGCGCCGGGACAGATCGACCCCAGCATTTT
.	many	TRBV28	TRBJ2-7	CASSLPAGAYEQYF	TGTGCCAGCAGTTTACCGGCGGGGGCTTACGAGCAGTACTTC
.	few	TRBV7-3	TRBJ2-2	CASSLEKFTGELFF	TGTGCCAGCAGCTTAGAAAAGTTCACCGGGGAGCTGTTTTTT
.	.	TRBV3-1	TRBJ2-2	CASMRRGLYTGELFF	TGTGCCAGTATGAGGAGGGGCCTATACACCGGGGAGCTGTTTTTT
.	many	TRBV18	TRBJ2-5	CASSPTGRQETQYF	TGTGCCAGCTCGCCGACAGGCCGCCAAGAGACCCAGTACTTC
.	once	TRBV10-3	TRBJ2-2	CAISEGGPRGSGELFF	TGTGCCATCAGTGAGGGAGGCCCCCGGGGGAGCGGGGAGCTGTTTTTT
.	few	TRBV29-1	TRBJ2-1	CSVANPQGKGGNEQFF	TGCAGCGTTGCCAATCCACAGGGTAAGGGGGGCAATGAGCAGTTCTTC
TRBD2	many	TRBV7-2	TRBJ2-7	CASSLGGTSAYEQYF	TGTGCCAGCAGCTTAGGGGGGACTAGCGCCTACGAGCAGTACTTC
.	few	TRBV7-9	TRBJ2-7	CASSSRSGDTYEQYF	TGTGCCAGCAGCTCTAGAAGCGGGGACACCTACGAGCAGTACTTC
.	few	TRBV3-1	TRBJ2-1	CASSQERSVEAVGDEQFF	TGTGCCAGCAGCCAAGAGAGGTCAGTTGAGGCGGTGGGGGATGAGCAGTTCTTC
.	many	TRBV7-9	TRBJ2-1	CASSLARAYNEQFF	TGTGCCAGCAGCTTAGCGAGAGCCTACAATGAGCAGTTCTTC
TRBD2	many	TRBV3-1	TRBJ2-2	CASSQKGLAGGRGTGELFF	TGTGCCAGCAGCCAAAAGGGACTAGCGGGGGGTCGTGGCACCGGGGAGCTGTTTTTT
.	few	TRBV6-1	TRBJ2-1	CASGPGLAFYNEQFF	TGTGCCAGCGGTCCGGGGCTAGCTTTTTACAATGAGCAGTTCTTC
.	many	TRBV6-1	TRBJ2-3	CASSVRPGLSTDTQYF	TGTGCCAGCAGTGTTAGACCGGGACTGAGCACAGATACGCAGTATTTT
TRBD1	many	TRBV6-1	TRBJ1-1	CASRRQGGMNTEAFF	TGTGCCAGCAGGAGACAGGGGGGCATGAACACTGAAGCTTTCTTT
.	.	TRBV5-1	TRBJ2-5	CASSTRGLQETQYF	TGCGCCAGCAGCACCAGGGGACTCCAAGAGACCCAGTACTTC
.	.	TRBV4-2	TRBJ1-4	CASSQGGSTGKLFF	TGTGCCAGCAGCCAAGGAGGCTCGACAGGAAAACTGTTTTTT
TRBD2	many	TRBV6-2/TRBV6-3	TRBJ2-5	CASDPGGETQYF	TGTGCCAGCGACCCGGGAGGGGAGACCCAGTACTTC
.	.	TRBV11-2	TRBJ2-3	CASSFGDNLPQYF	TGTGCCAGCAGCTTTGGGGACAACCTACCGCAGTATTTT
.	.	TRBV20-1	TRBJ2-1	CSAPPEPEKYNEQFF	TGCAGTGCTCCACCCGAGCCGGAAAAGTACAATGAGCAGTTCTTC
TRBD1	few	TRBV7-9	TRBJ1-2	CASDRPGQGNYGYTF	TGTGCCAGCGACCGACCGGGACAGGGAAACTATGGCTACACCTTC
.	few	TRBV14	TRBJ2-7	CASSQDWDHPYEQYF	TGTGCCAGCAGCCAAGATTGGGATCACCCCTACGAGCAGTACTTC
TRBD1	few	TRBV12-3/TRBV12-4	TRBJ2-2	CAVRDRANTGELFF	TGTGCCGTCCGGGACAGAGCGAACACCGGGGAGCTGTTTTTT
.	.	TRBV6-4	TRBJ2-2	CASNNNRVRELFF	TGTGCCAGCAATAATAACAGGGTCCGGGAGCTGTTTTTT
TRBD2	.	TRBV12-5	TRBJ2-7	CASGLGTSGDEQYF	TGTGCTAGTGGTTTGGGGACTAGCGGTGACGAGCAGTACTTC
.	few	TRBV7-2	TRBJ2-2	CASSLIWPLTTGELFF	TGTGCCAGCAGCTTAATATGGCCCCTGACCACCGGGGAGCTGTTTTTT
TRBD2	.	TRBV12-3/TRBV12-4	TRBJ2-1	CASSLAQLAGAYNEQFF	TGTGCCAGCAGTTTAGCGCAACTAGCGGGCGCCTACAATGAGCAGTTCTTC
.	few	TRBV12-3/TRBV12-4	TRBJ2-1	CASSPPLGGEQFF	TGTGCCAGCAGTCCACCACTGGGTGGTGAGCAGTTCTTC
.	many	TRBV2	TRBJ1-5	CASREDIGQPQHF	TGTGCCAGCAGAGAGGACATTGGTCAGCCCCAGCATTTT